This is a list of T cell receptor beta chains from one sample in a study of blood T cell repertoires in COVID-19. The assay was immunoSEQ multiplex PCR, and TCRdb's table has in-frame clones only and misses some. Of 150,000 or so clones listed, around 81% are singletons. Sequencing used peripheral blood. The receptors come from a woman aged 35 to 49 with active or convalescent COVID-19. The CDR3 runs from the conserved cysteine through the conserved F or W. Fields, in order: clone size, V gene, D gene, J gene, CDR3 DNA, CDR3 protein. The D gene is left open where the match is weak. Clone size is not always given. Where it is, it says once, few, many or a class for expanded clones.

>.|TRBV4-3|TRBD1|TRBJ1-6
TGCGCCAGCAGCCAAGGAGGGGGCGCGGATAATTCACCCCTCCACTTT
CASSQGGGADNSPLHF
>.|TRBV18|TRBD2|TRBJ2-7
TGTGCCAGCTCTCCAGGGATCGGGACTAGCTACGAGCAGTACTTC
CASSPGIGTSYEQYF
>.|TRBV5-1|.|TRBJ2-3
TGCGCCAGCAGCTTGGTCGCCAGGTCGAGCACAGATACGCAGTATTTT
CASSLVARSSTDTQYF
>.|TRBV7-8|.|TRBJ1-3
TGTGCCAGCAGCTGGGCCAGTGGAAACACCATATATTTT
CASSWASGNTIYF
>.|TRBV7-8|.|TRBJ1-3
TGTGCCAGGTGGAAACAGGATTACTCTGGAAACACCATATATTTT
CARWKQDYSGNTIYF
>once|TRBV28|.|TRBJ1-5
TGTGCCAGCAGTTTAAGGCAGGGAAGAGGGCCCCAGCATTTT
CASSLRQGRGPQHF
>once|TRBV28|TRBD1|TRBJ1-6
TGTGCCAGCAGTATGGGACAGGGGGTTTGGGCTTATTCACCCCTCCACTTT
CASSMGQGVWAYSPLHF
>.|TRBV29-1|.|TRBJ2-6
TGCAGCGTTGATGGAACAGGGCCGGGAGGGGCCAACGTCCTGACTTTC
CSVDGTGPGGANVLTF
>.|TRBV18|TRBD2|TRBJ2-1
TGTGCCAGCTCACCGGGGCTAGCGGGAGGGCCTTTCGGTGAGCAGTTCTTC
CASSPGLAGGPFGEQFF
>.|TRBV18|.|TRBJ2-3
TGTGCCAGCTTTTCCCAGGGGCCCACAGATACGCAGTATTTT
CASFSQGPTDTQYF
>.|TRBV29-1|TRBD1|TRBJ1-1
TGCAGCGTTGAAAGGGGACAGGTACGGACCTTT
CSVERGQVRTF
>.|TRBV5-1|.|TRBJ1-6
TGCGCCAGCAGCTCCGGACAGAGCTCCTATAATTCACCCCTCCACTTT
CASSSGQSSYNSPLHF
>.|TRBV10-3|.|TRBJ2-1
TGTGCCATCAGTGAGCCGGACAGAAAGCGGTTCTTC
CAISEPDRKRFF
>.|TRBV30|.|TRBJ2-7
TGTGCCTGGAGTGGTGCGGGGACCGAGCAGTACTTC
CAWSGAGTEQYF
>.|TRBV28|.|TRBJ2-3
TGTGCCAGCAGTTGGGGGGGGGCCGGAGATACGCAGTATTTT
CASSWGGAGDTQYF
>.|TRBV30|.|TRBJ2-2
TGTGCCTGTCCTCGCGGTGGCGGTTTCGGGGAGCTGTTTTTT
CACPRGGGFGELFF
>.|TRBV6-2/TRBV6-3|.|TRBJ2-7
TGTGCCAGCAGTAAACTGACTGGAAGCTCCTACGAGCAGTACTTC
CASSKLTGSSYEQYF
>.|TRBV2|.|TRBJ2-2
TGTGCCAGCCGTAGTGTGGTAGACACCGGGGAGCTGTTTTTT
CASRSVVDTGELFF
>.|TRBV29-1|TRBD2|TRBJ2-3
TGCAGCGTTGTTATCCTGATCGGGACTAGCGGGGGGGCGTACACAGATACGCAGTATTTT
CSVVILIGTSGGAYTDTQYF
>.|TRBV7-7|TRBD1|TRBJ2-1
TGTGCCAGCAGCTTCGGTGGAACAGGGGGCGATGAGCAGTTCTTC
CASSFGGTGGDEQFF
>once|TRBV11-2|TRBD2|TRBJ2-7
TGTGCCAGCAGCTTAGAGGGTAGCGGGAGTCGGGAGCAGTACTTC
CASSLEGSGSREQYF
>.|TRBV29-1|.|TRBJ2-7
TGCAGGGAACCAGGGTTCTACGAGCAGTACTTC
CREPGFYEQYF
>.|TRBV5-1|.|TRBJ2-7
TGCGCCAGCAGCTCCCCCCCCGCGGAGCAGTACTTC
CASSSPPAEQYF
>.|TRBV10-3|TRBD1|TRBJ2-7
TGTGCCATCAGTGAGCGGATTTCCGGGACAGGACTCTCCTACGAGCAGTACTTC
CAISERISGTGLSYEQYF
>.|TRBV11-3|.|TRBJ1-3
TGTGCCAGCAGCTTAGACGGTACCTCCTCTGGAAACACCATATATTTT
CASSLDGTSSGNTIYF
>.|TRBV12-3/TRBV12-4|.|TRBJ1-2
TGTGCCAGCAGTTTACAGGGGTATTATGGCTACACCTTC
CASSLQGYYGYTF
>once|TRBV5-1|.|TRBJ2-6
TGCGCCAGCAGCTTTTTAAGGGGAATGGCTGGGGCCAACGTCCTGACTTTC
CASSFLRGMAGANVLTF
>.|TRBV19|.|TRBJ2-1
TGTGCCAGTAGTATATCCCGGCAGAATCAAGTATTACGGGGGTACAATGAGCAGTTCTTC
CASSISRQNQVLRGYNEQFF
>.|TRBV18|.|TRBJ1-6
TGTGCCAGCTCAATAGACTCCTATAATTCACCCCTCCACTTT
CASSIDSYNSPLHF
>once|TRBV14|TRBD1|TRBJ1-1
TGTGCCAGCAGCTATAGGACAGGGACCACTGAAGCTTTCTTT
CASSYRTGTTEAFF
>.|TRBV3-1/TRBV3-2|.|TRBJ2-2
TGTGCCAGCAGCCCCCGCGTAGCGGTCGCCGGGGAGCTGTTTTTT
CASSPRVAVAGELFF
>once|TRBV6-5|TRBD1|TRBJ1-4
TGTGCCAGCAACCGAGGGGGCGTCTACGAAAAACTGTTTTTT
CASNRGGVYEKLFF
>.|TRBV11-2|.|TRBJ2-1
TGTGCCAGCAGCCGCCTACACCCATCTTTGCGGGGAAACAATGAGCAGTTCTTC
CASSRLHPSLRGNNEQFF
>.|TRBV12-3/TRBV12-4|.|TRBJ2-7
TGTGCCAGCAGTTTAACAGCCTCCTACGAGCAGTACTTC
CASSLTASYEQYF
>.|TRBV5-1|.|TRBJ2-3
TGCGCCAGCAGCCCCGGGCGGGGCACTGTCGCAGATACGCAGTATTTT
CASSPGRGTVADTQYF
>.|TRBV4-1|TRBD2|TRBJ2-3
TGCGCCAGCAGCCAAGATCGGAGGGCTAGCGGGGGCACAGATACGCAGTATTTT
CASSQDRRASGGTDTQYF
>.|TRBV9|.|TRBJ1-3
TGTGCCAGCAGCGTAGAAGGGGCTGGAAACACCATATATTTT
CASSVEGAGNTIYF
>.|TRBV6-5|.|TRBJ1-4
TGTGCCAGCAGGACCCCCCCGGGAGATAATGAAAAACTGTTTTTT
CASRTPPGDNEKLFF
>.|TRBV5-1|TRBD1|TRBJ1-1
TGCGCCAGCAGCGGAACAGGGGGCGGGTACACTGAAGCTTTCTTT
CASSGTGGGYTEAFF
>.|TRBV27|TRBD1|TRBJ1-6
TGTGCCAGCAGTCCCGGGACAGGGGATTCACCCCTCCACTTT
CASSPGTGDSPLHF